The T cell receptor beta chain under discussion was sequenced for a study of blood T cells in healthy people across ages. Whole-study results and caveats: More naive CD4+ cells and higher diversity marked long-lived donors relative to aged donors. Naive T cell percentage and TCR beta diversity correlated strongly.

This clonotype showed up many times. As yet, its antigen is unknown. CDR1 and CDR2 (germline): SGHVS, FNYEAQ. CDR3 length equals 13 residues. V dropped 1 base and J dropped 11; count of bases not matched to a gene: 3. A second PCR, run for about 7 to 11 cycles, used a sample-barcoded 5' primer plus a J-beta primer mix. A template-switch adaptor that had 12 random nucleotides put a tag on each cDNA molecule. A single record per CDR3 protein comes from TCRdb applying MiXCR to the 5' RACE reads. The repertoire holds around 1,500,000 distinct CDR3 sequences, with roughly 28% as singletons. The sequence was obtained from a woman in her twenties or thirties in good health. The chain uses TRBV7-6 and TRBJ1-4; 8 bases fit TRBD1. Sequencing was done on a sample of blood. The CDR3 DNA is TGTGCCAGCAGCTTAGGACAGGGGATTAAACTGTTTTTT. It translates to CASSLGQGIKLFF.